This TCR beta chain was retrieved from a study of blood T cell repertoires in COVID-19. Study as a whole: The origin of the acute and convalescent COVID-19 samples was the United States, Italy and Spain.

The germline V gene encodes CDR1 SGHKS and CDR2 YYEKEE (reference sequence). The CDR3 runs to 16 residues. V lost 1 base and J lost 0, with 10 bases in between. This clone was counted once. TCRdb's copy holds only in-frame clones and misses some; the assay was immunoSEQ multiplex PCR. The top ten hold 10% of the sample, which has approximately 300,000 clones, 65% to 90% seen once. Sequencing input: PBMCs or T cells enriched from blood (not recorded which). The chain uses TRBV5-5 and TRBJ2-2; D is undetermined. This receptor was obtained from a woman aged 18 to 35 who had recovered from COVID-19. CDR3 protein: CASSLLSAANTGELFF. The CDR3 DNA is TGTGCCAGCAGCTTGTTGAGTGCGGCGAACACCGGGGAGCTGTTTTTT.